The rows below give T cell receptor beta chains drawn from one sample of a study of spatial heterogeneity in lung cancer. Using its own MiXCR run on the 5' RACE reads, TCRdb lists one record per CDR3 protein. Here the sample spans 42,000 or so distinct CDR3 sequences, about 10% being singletons. The sample consisted of PBMCs, taken at follow-up. The receptor source for this set is a female donor with early-stage non-small cell lung cancer. CDR3s include the opening cysteine and the closing phenylalanine or tryptophan. The D gene is left open where the match is weak. Not every row has a clone size; where given, it reads once, few, many or a size class.

size	V	D	J	DNA	CDR3
NA	TRBV18	NA	TRBJ2-7	TGTGCCAGCTCACCTATCCCACAGCCCAGCTCCTACGAGCAGTACTTC	CASSPIPQPSSYEQYF
NA	TRBV7-6	TRBD1	TRBJ2-7	TGTGCCAGCAGCTTAGAGGGACAGGGTAGCTACGAGCAGTACTTC	CASSLEGQGSYEQYF
many	TRBV24-1	TRBD2	TRBJ2-3	TGTGCCACCAGTGATTTGGGGCGGGGGGACACAGATACGCAGTATTTT	CATSDLGRGDTDTQYF
many	TRBV20-1	NA	TRBJ1-2	TGCAGTGCCGGGAATAATGACAGACTGAACTATGGCTACACCTTC	CSAGNNDRLNYGYTF
many	TRBV18	NA	TRBJ1-5	TGTGCCAGCTCACCACCAAACATAGGGGGCAATCAGCCCCAGCATTTT	CASSPPNIGGNQPQHF
many	TRBV5-5	NA	TRBJ1-1	TGTGCCAGCAGCTTGGTTCCTAGCTCGGTGGTGGCTGAAGCTTTCTTT	CASSLVPSSVVAEAFF
many	TRBV3-2	NA	TRBJ1-5	TGTGCCAGCAGCCAAGAAGACAGGACTAGTAGCAATCAGCCCCAGCATTTT	CASSQEDRTSSNQPQHF
many	TRBV4-1	NA	TRBJ1-4	TGCGCCAGCAGCCAAGGGGGCTCGGTCTTTAATGAAAAACTGTTTTTT	CASSQGGSVFNEKLFF
many	TRBV7-8	NA	TRBJ1-6	TGTGCCAGCAGCTTATCGTCGACCGGGAATTCACCCCTCCACTTT	CASSLSSTGNSPLHF
many	TRBV28	TRBD2	TRBJ2-7	TGTGCCAGCCTGGGACTAGCGGGATACTACGAGCAGTACTTC	CASLGLAGYYEQYF
NA	TRBV4-1	NA	TRBJ2-2	TGCGCCAGCAGCCTCCCTTATTCAGGATTTAGATCGAACACCGGGGAGCTGTTTTTT	CASSLPYSGFRSNTGELFF
NA	TRBV20-1	NA	TRBJ2-2	TGCAGTGCCCAGGGGCGCACAACGAACACCGGGGAGCTGTTTTTT	CSAQGRTTNTGELFF
NA	TRBV11-2	TRBD1	TRBJ2-5	TGTGCCAGCAGATCTCTGGACAGGGCGTCCGGAGAGACCCAGTACTTC	CASRSLDRASGETQYF
few	TRBV14	TRBD2	TRBJ2-3	TGTGCCAGCAGCCAAGATGGGACTAGCGGGCTCACAGATACGCAGTATTTT	CASSQDGTSGLTDTQYF
many	TRBV7-9	NA	TRBJ2-1	TGTGCCAGCAGCTTCCAGGTCCGGGGTGCGGGGAATGAGCAGTTCTTC	CASSFQVRGAGNEQFF
few	TRBV6-2/TRBV6-3	NA	TRBJ1-1	TGTGCCAGCAGTTACGGTCCAGGGAACACTGAAGCTTTCTTT	CASSYGPGNTEAFF
few	TRBV20-1	TRBD2	TRBJ2-1	TGCAGTGCTAGAAGTCTAGCGGGGGGGTACAATGAGCAGTTCTTC	CSARSLAGGYNEQFF
few	TRBV7-9	NA	TRBJ1-1	TGTGCCAGCAGCCGGGTTTGGGACACTGAAGCTTTCTTT	CASSRVWDTEAFF
many	TRBV7-2	NA	TRBJ2-5	TGTGCCAGCAGCTCCCAGGTTCTGGAGACCCAGTACTTC	CASSSQVLETQYF
NA	TRBV7-2	NA	TRBJ2-1	TGTGCCAGCAGCCTCGCCTGGGAGCAGTTCTTC	CASSLAWEQFF
many	TRBV3-1	NA	TRBJ1-1	TGTGCCAGCAGCCAAACTATCAACTATAGGAGAACTAAGAACACTGAAGCTTTCTTT	CASSQTINYRRTKNTEAFF
many	TRBV20-1	NA	TRBJ2-5	TGCAGTGCTAGAGCCTCGAAGCCCCAGTACTTC	CSARASKPQYF